This TCR beta chain stems from a study of blood T cell repertoires in COVID-19. Study as a whole: In each case, the material was cDNA or gDNA derived from T cells, B-cell-depleted T cells, or PBMCs.

Sequencing used immunoSEQ multiplex PCR; TCRdb keeps in-frame clones, though not all of them. The sample holds some 75,000 clones; 65% to 80% are singletons and the top ten take 15% to 20%. The CDR3 sequence is 15 residues long. Between the trimmed V and J ends, which lost 3 bases and 0 bases, there was a span of 9 bases. The V gene's germline CDR1 is LNHDA and CDR2 SQIVND (reference sequence). This TCR came from a woman over 75 with active or convalescent COVID-19. The sample taken for sequencing was peripheral blood. The rearrangement links TRBV19 to TRBJ1-3, with D unclear. The CDR3 here is CASSMERLSGNTIYF. The CDR3 nucleotides are TGTGCCAGTAGTATGGAGCGGCTCTCTGGAAACACCATATATTTT.